This TCR beta chain was profiled in a study of OX40 agonist ivuxolimab in advanced cancers. Study as a whole: Participants could have had prior anti-PD-1, anti-PD-L1 or anti-CTLA-4 therapy, and approximately 40% had some.

The V end was cut by 0 bases, the J end by 1 base, with 13 bases between. This CDR3 spans 17 amino acids. The V gene's germline CDR1 is KGHSH and CDR2 LQKENI. Notes on the study in general: Partial responders at 0.1-3.0 mg/kg had among the lowest clonal expansion.

Autoimmune disease history or systemic immunosuppression disqualified patients. Collection of blood occurred at baseline, at cycle 4 day 1, and at cycle 7 day 1. Sequenced by immunoSEQ multiplex PCR; TCRdb stores in-frame clones only, minus some. The repertoire includes some 95,000 clones, around nine tenths of them detected once, and over 0.4% sits in the top ten. A word on this clone: Its antigen is unknown.

The V gene is TRBV18, the J gene TRBJ1-3, with a weak D call TRBD1 (5 bases). This receptor was taken from an adult with an advanced solid tumor such as melanoma, head and neck, liver or kidney cancer. The sample consisted of CD4+ or CD8+ T cells sorted from blood, taken in a trial of the OX40 agonist ivuxolimab. CDR3: CASSPPDSRSSGNTIYF. CDR3 DNA sequence: TGTGCCAGCTCACCACCCGACAGTCGCTCGTCTGGAAACACCATATATTTT.